The 22 T cell receptor beta chains below were found in one sample sequenced in a study of human T cells and chemical hapten exposure. TCRdb re-called the RACE reads with MiXCR, one entry per CDR3 protein. The repertoire holds 300,000 to 450,000 distinct CDR3 sequences, around 5.5% seen once, with around 2.6% in the top ten. Stated time point: pre-sensitization, week 0. Treatment: therapeutic diphenylcyclopropenone sensitization with weekly scalp DPC. Sequenced material: whole blood, taken in connection with sensitization to the hapten diphenylcyclopropenone (DPC). These receptors all stem from a woman between 45 and 65 years old with alopecia areata. Some clones in this sample may be carry-over from other donors' samples.

This clonotype has at least ten counts. The V gene is TRBV15, the J gene TRBJ2-5, with TRBD2 as a possible D gene (5 bases). V lost 3 bases, J lost 5 bases, and 16 bases lay in between. Germline CDR1 is LNHNV and CDR2 is YYDKDF (reference sequence). There are 15 residues in the CDR3. CDR3 coding DNA: TGTGCCACCAGCAGTAACTCCCGGCCGGGGGAGACCCAGTACTTC. Amino acid sequence: CATSSNSRPGETQYF.

The sample holds a few counts of this clonotype. V usage is TRBV6-1 and J usage is TRBJ1-5; D is possibly TRBD1 (5 bases). The V end was cut by 5 bases, the J end by 4 bases, with 18 bases between. This CDR3 has 16 amino acids. Germline values: CDR1 MNHNS, CDR2 SASEGT. The CDR3 is CASSQEGNRRNQPQHF. For the CDR3, the DNA is TGTGCCAGCAGTCAAGAAGGGAACAGGCGTAATCAGCCCCAGCATTTT.

This clonotype was detected ten times or more. The rearrangement uses TRBV15 and TRBJ2-3; D uncertain. V was clipped by 2 bases and J by 4 bases, with 13 bases between them. Germline CDR1 and CDR2: LNHNV and YYDKDF (reference sequence). This CDR3 is built from 15 residues. Written as DNA, the CDR3 is TGTGCCACCAGCAGATTTCAGCTTGGGGCAGATACGCAGTATTTT. This encodes CATSRFQLGADTQYF.

This clonotype was seen many times. This sequence joins TRBV21-1 and TRBJ1-6; the table's D call, TRBD1, has no DNA check behind it. TRBV21-1 is tagged as a pseudogene. The CDR3 length is 15 residues. The CDR3 DNA sequence: TGTGCCAGCAGCAAAGAACAGGGTTATAATTCACCCCTCCACTTT. Protein product: CASSKEQGYNSPLHF.

This clonotype has a count of ten or more. This chain uses TRBV10-3 with TRBJ2-7, with 9 bases aligning to TRBD1. CDR3 length: 13 residues. V shed 4 bases and J 3 bases; nucleotides not matched to a gene: 1. Germline V lookup: CDR1 ENHRY, CDR2 SYGVKD. The CDR3 region is CAISGTGDYEQYF. CDR3 nucleotide sequence: TGTGCCATCAGTGGGACAGGGGACTACGAGCAGTACTTC.

V usage is TRBV28 and J usage is TRBJ1-1; no definite D call. V was cut by 2 bases and J by 11 bases, with 12 bases left in between. The germline gives CDR1 MDHEN, CDR2 SYDVKM. The CDR3 sequence is 12 residues long. This chain's CDR3 is CASSLGPGGAFF. The CDR3 bases are TGTGCCAGCAGTTTAGGGCCGGGTGGGGCTTTCTTT.

The V gene is TRBV20-1, the J gene TRBJ1-4; D possibly corresponds to TRBD1 (5 bases). Trimming cost V 1 base and J 8 bases, with 14 bases left between them. The CDR3 is 14 amino acids. In germline, CDR1 is DFQATT, CDR2 SNEGSKA (reference sequence). CDR3 region: CSARAPRGREKLFF. DNA of the CDR3: TGCAGTGCTAGAGCCCCAAGGGGAAGGGAAAAACTGTTTTTT.

This clonotype was seen repeatedly, ten times or more. V and J are TRBV28 and TRBJ1-6; D may be TRBD1 (5 bases). V was pared by 11 bases and J by 1 base, with 15 bases between. Germline V CDR1 and CDR2: MDHEN, SYDVKM. The CDR3 runs 15 residues. CDR3: CAAAGTHSYNSPLHF. For the CDR3, the DNA is TGTGCCGCGGCGGGGACTCATTCCTATAATTCACCCCTCCACTTT.

The sample holds a few counts of this clonotype. The CDR3: CSATPSAGVADTQYF. Here the CDR3 DNA reads TGCAGTGCTACCCCATCAGCGGGGGTGGCAGATACGCAGTATTTT. This sequence joins TRBV20-1 and TRBJ2-3; 8 bases agree with TRBD2. With V trimmed by 4 bases and J by 4 bases, 10 bases remained unmatched. CDR1 is DFQATT, CDR2 SNEGSKA, per germline (reference sequence). The CDR3 length is 15 residues.

As for this clonotype: A much larger clone lies one base from this, so it may be a read error. The J gene is TRBJ2-3, the V gene TRBV7-9, with D unresolved. Germline CDR1 SEHNR, CDR2 FQNEAQ (reference sequence). This CDR3 has 13 amino acids. CDR3 in amino acids: CASSNTNTDTKYF. In DNA form, the CDR3 reads TGTGCCAGCAGCAACACAAACACAGATACGAAGTATTTT.

This clonotype was picked up many times. The V gene is TRBV5-1, the J gene TRBJ2-2, with D maybe TRBD2 (6 bases). Germline V gives CDR1 SGHRS, CDR2 YFSETQ. This CDR3 region has 14 residues. Deletions cut 8 bases from V and 0 bases from J, with 11 bases between. In nucleotides, the CDR3 is TGCGCCAGTTGGGACTCCGCGAACACCGGGGAGCTGTTTTTT. It is translated as CASWDSANTGELFF. The variable domain in full, completed from reference TRBV5-1 and TRBJ2-2, reads KAGVTQTPRYLIKTRGQQVTLSCSPISGHRSVSWYQQTPGQGLQFLFEYFSETQRNKGNFPGRFSGRQFSNSRSEMNVSTLELGDSALYLCASWDSANTGELFFGEGSRLTVL.

This clonotype was seen many times. The genes are TRBV5-5 and TRBJ2-3, with D maybe TRBD2 (6 bases). CDR1 is SGHKS, CDR2 YYEKEE, per germline (reference sequence). With 2 bases removed from V and 1 base from J, the gap between germline ends came to 11 bases. The CDR3 has 15 amino acids. The CDR3 DNA follows: TGTGCCAGCAGCTTACGGGGGTTGGGCACAGATACGCAGTATTTT. Translated: CASSLRGLGTDTQYF.

At least ten counts were recorded for this clonotype. The V and J genes are TRBV2 and TRBJ1-2; D unresolved. The V end was cut by 3 bases, the J end by 0 bases, with 8 bases between. Germline values: CDR1 SNHLY, CDR2 FYNNEI. CDR3 length equals 14 residues. The CDR3 DNA reads TGTGCCAGCAGTGAGGTGGCAGCTAACTATGGCTACACCTTC. It specifies CASSEVAANYGYTF.

This clonotype came up a few times. The chain carries TRBV4-3 and TRBJ2-6, with D maybe TRBD2 (5 bases). The germline CDR1 and CDR2 sequences are LGHNA and YSLEER. This CDR3 spans 17 amino acids. Deletions cut 0 bases from V and 0 bases from J, with 9 bases between. The CDR3 region is CASSQESGLSGANVLTF. The CDR3 nucleotides read TGCGCCAGCAGCCAAGAAAGCGGACTCTCTGGGGCCAACGTCCTGACTTTC.

This clonotype was recorded many times. The V and J genes are TRBV28 and TRBJ2-1; 12 bases agree with TRBD2. V lost 7 bases to trimming and J lost 7 bases; unmatched junction nucleotides: 2. The V gene's germline CDR1 is MDHEN and CDR2 SYDVKM. CDR3 length: 13 residues. CDR3: CASTSGRVNEQFF. In DNA form, the CDR3 reads TGTGCCAGCACTAGCGGGAGGGTAAATGAGCAGTTCTTC. The variable domain in full, completed from reference TRBV28 and TRBJ2-1, reads DVKVTQSSRYLVKRTGEKVFLECVQDMDHENMFWYRQDPGLGLRLIYFSYDVKMKEKGDIPEGYSVSREKKERFSLILESASTNQTSMYLCASTSGRVNEQFFGPGTRLTVL.

The rearrangement joins TRBV7-9 to TRBJ2-7, with D unclear. Germline CDR1 and CDR2: SEHNR and FQNEAQ (reference sequence). Deletions cut 1 base from V and 7 bases from J, with 11 bases between. The CDR3 is made up of 13 amino acids. CDR3 loop: CASSLEVDAEQYF. CDR3 sequence (DNA): TGTGCCAGCAGCTTAGAGGTAGACGCTGAGCAGTACTTC.

The rearrangement links TRBV12-3 or TRBV12-4 to TRBJ2-7, with TRBD2 as a possible D gene (5 bases). The V end lost 1 base, the J end lost 5 bases, and 15 bases lay between the germline ends. The CDR3 runs to 15 residues. Here the CDR3 reads CASSLEGSAVHEQYF. As DNA, the CDR3 is TGTGCCAGCAGTTTAGAGGGTAGCGCTGTCCACGAGCAGTACTTC.

The chain recombines TRBV12-3 or TRBV12-4 with TRBJ1-3, with a possible D match to TRBD1 (6 bases). Between the trimmed V and J ends, which lost 2 bases and 4 bases, there was a span of 9 bases. The CDR3 runs 14 residues. The CDR3 DNA sequence: TGTGCCAGCAGTTTATGGGGGGGCGGAAACACCATATATTTT. As protein: CASSLWGGGNTIYF.

Many counts were recorded for this clonotype. This chain connects TRBV11-2 to TRBJ2-5; D not certain. Germline V CDR1 and CDR2: SGHAT, FQNNGV. The CDR3 extends over 15 amino acids. V gave up 2 bases and J gave up 5 bases, with 15 bases separating them. CDR3 bases: TGTGCCAGCAGCTTATTGTTCAGTTCAACGGAGACCCAGTACTTC. It encodes CASSLLFSSTETQYF.

This clonotype was counted at least ten times. This chain joins TRBV5-1 and TRBJ2-2; D not resolved. The V end lost 0 bases, the J end lost 4 bases, and 7 bases lay between the germline ends. Germline V gene data show CDR1 as SGHRS and CDR2 as YFSETQ. The length of the CDR3 is 14 residues. CDR3: CASSLAVLTGELFF. The CDR3 nucleotides read TGCGCCAGCAGCTTGGCCGTGCTCACCGGGGAGCTGTTTTTT.

This clonotype was picked up many times. In DNA form, the CDR3 reads TGTGCCAGCAGCCAGGGTTGGAATGAGCAGTTCTTC. Translating it yields CASSQGWNEQFF. The rearrangement uses TRBV2 and TRBJ2-1; weak D call: TRBD1 (5 bases). CDR1 SNHLY and CDR2 FYNNEI come from the germline V gene. The CDR3 spans 12 residues. The V end lost 6 bases, the J end lost 7 bases, and 10 bases lay between the germline ends.

This clonotype was counted many times. CDR3 in DNA: TGCAGTGCTAGCGGGACTAGCGAGAATGAGCAGTTCTTC. Protein product: CSASGTSENEQFF. The chain employs TRBV20-1 and TRBJ2-1; 10 positions match TRBD2. The CDR3 is made up of 13 amino acids. In germline, CDR1 is DFQATT, CDR2 SNEGSKA (reference sequence). Trimming took 3 bases from V and 7 from J; bases not matched to a gene: 3.